This TCR beta chain was documented in a study of beta chain features in type 1 diabetes. The entirety of the isolated RNA underwent reverse transcription, so expressed TCRB transcripts were sequenced. The table came from immunoSEQ multiplex PCR; TCRdb's copy has only in-frame clones and leaves some out. Among hundreds of thousands of clones listed, about 29% were seen once. There are 14 residues in the CDR3. V was clipped by 1 base and J by 8 bases, with 11 bases between them. The germline V gene has CDR1 SNHLY and CDR2 FYNNEI. Concerning this clone: The antigen is not known.

The study, taken as a whole, reports: TCRB CDR3s from Type 1 diabetes patients were moderately but significantly shorter in all four CD4+ subsets. PCR might favor shorter templates, equally in patients and controls. Healthy donors had naive, central memory and Treg TCRB repertoires that appeared less similar than those seen among patients.

Sequencing was done on a sample of naive CD4+ T cells from blood. The clonotype originates from a man between 18 and 29 years old in good health. The rearrangement joins TRBV2 to TRBJ1-4; D is ambiguous. This CDR3 reads CASSEDGVGEKLFF. In DNA form, the CDR3 reads TGTGCCAGCAGTGAAGATGGGGTAGGGGAAAAACTGTTTTTT.